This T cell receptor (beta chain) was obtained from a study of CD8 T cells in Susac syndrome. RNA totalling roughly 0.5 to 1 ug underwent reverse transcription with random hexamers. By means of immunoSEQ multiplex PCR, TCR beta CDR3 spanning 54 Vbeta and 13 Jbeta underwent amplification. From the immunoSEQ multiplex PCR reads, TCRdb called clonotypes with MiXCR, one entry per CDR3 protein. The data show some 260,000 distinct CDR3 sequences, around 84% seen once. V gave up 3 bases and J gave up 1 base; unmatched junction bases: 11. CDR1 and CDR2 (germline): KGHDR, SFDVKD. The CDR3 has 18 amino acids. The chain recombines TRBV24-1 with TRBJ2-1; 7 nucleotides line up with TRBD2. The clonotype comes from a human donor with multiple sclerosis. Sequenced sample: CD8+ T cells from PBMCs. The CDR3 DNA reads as TGTGCCACCAGTGATCCCATCATAGCGGGTGGGTCCTACAATGAGCAGTTCTTC. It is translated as CATSDPIIAGGSYNEQFF.